These 27 T cell receptor beta chains share one sample of origin, sequenced in a study of shared clonotypes between healthy human individuals. Here immunoSEQ multiplex PCR was the method, and the copy in TCRdb shows in-frame clones only, minus some. The top ten hold 0.4% to 0.55% of the sample, which has some 1,600,000 clones, around 98% seen once. The sequencing input was naive CD4+ T cells sorted from blood. As to subset: CD45RA+ positively selected. These receptors were collected from a man aged 25 to 40 in good health.

The CDR3 region has the DNA TGCGCCAGCAGCCAACAGAGGACAGACCCAGCAACTAATGAAAAACTGTTTTTT. Its protein product is CASSQQRTDPATNEKLFF. The chain combines TRBV4-3 with TRBJ1-4, with D maybe TRBD1 (6 bases). The CDR3 runs to 18 residues. Germline loops: CDR1 LGHNA, CDR2 YSLEER. V was cut by 2 bases and J by 0 bases, with 16 bases left in between.

The gene calls are TRBV19 and TRBJ1-2, with 7 bases lining up with TRBD1. The CDR3 spans 16 residues. After removal of 4 bases from V and 3 bases from J, the junction contained 11 bases not matched to a gene. Looked up from germline, CDR1 is LNHDA and CDR2 is SQIVND (reference sequence). CDR3: CASSNRRTGDDYGYTF. The CDR3 region has the DNA TGTGCCAGTAGTAACCGCCGGACAGGAGACGACTATGGCTACACCTTC.

This rearrangement joins TRBV11-2 to TRBJ2-2; 14 bases map to TRBD2. The CDR3 contains 17 residues. Germline V gene lookup returns CDR1 SGHAT and CDR2 FQNNGV. Losses at the gene ends were 5 bases for V and 6 bases for J; bases not matched to a gene: 8. As DNA, the CDR3 is TGTGCCAGCAGCCGATCGGGACTAGCGGGAGTACCCGGGGAGCTGTTTTTT. Its translation is CASSRSGLAGVPGELFF.

The table lists this clone with a count of one. This chain uses TRBV7-9 with TRBJ2-7, with D tentatively TRBD2 (5 bases). Per germline, CDR1 SEHNR and CDR2 FQNEAQ (reference sequence). CDR3 length: 12 residues. The V end was cut by 5 bases, the J end by 2 bases, with 7 bases between. The CDR3 here is CASSGSAYEQYF. The CDR3, as DNA: TGTGCCAGCAGCGGGAGTGCCTACGAGCAGTACTTC.

The chain recombines TRBV5-5 with TRBJ1-5; D not certain. The CDR3 totals 13 residues. Germline V gene sequence: CDR1 SGHKS, CDR2 YYEKEE (reference sequence). V lost 4 bases and J 5 bases, leaving 10 bases between the germline ends. The DNA for the CDR3 is TGTGCCAGCAGCCGTTCCGGGGATCAGCCCCAGCATTTT. The encoded protein is CASSRSGDQPQHF.

The V and J genes are TRBV18 and TRBJ2-7, with 12 nucleotides matching TRBD1. CDR1 is KGHSH and CDR2 is LQKENI in the germline V gene. V shed 1 base and J 5 bases; nucleotides not matched to a gene: 6. The CDR3 is 16 amino acids. The CDR3, as DNA: TGTGCCAGCTCACCACTCCCGGGACAGGGGGCCCACGAGCAGTACTTC. It codes for CASSPLPGQGAHEQYF.

The chain recombines TRBV5-4 with TRBJ2-1; D might be TRBD1 (5 bases). This CDR3 region has 13 residues. V was trimmed by 0 bases and J by 6 bases, leaving 7 bases between them. Germline V lookup: CDR1 SGHNT, CDR2 YYREEE (reference sequence). CDR3 loop: CASSLVRVNEQFF. CDR3 DNA: TGTGCCAGCAGCTTGGTCAGGGTCAATGAGCAGTTCTTC.

This sequence joins TRBV29-1 and TRBJ2-1; no clear D. The CDR3 has 14 amino acids. CDR1 and CDR2 (germline): SQVTM, ANQGSEA. V lost 8 bases to trimming and J lost 2 bases, with 16 bases between them. The CDR3 spells CSLDRGSTYNEQFF. CDR3 bases: TGCAGCCTCGACCGAGGCTCGACCTACAATGAGCAGTTCTTC.

The CDR3 region is CASSIGQGGNTIYF. The CDR3 nucleotides are TGTGCCAGTAGTATTGGTCAGGGTGGAAACACCATATATTTT. The chain links TRBV19 to TRBJ1-3, with a tentative D call TRBD1 (5 bases). Germline values: CDR1 LNHDA, CDR2 SQIVND (reference sequence). This CDR3 spans 14 amino acids. Trimming stripped 3 bases from V and 3 bases from J, with 9 bases between. Combining the CDR3 with reference TRBV19 and TRBJ1-3 gives the whole variable domain DGGITQSPKYLFRKEGQNVTLSCEQNLNHDAMYWYRQDPGQGLRLIYYSQIVNDFQKGDIAEGYSVSREKKESFPLTVTSAQKNPTAFYLCASSIGQGGNTIYFGEGSWLTVV.

The chain links TRBV11-2 to TRBJ2-7, with D maybe TRBD1 (6 bases). V was trimmed by 5 bases and J by 3 bases, leaving 17 bases between them. Germline CDR1 SGHAT, CDR2 FQNNGV. The CDR3 has 15 residues. The CDR3 DNA sequence: TGTGCCAGCAGCCCGGTGGGGGCGGTATTCTACGAGCAGTACTTC. This translates into CASSPVGAVFYEQYF.

The rearrangement joins TRBV6-5 to TRBJ2-5; TRBD1 might be the D (5 bases). Germline V lookup: CDR1 MNHEY, CDR2 SVGAGI. Trimming removed 2 bases at V and 2 bases at J, with 12 bases between. The CDR3 runs to 15 residues. The CDR3 here is CASSYLGARQETQYF. The CDR3 nucleotides read TGTGCCAGCAGTTACCTAGGGGCCAGGCAAGAGACCCAGTACTTC.

The chain recombines TRBV5-4 with TRBJ1-2; no clear D. Germline assignment: CDR1 SGHNT and CDR2 YYREEE (reference sequence). Deletions cut 0 bases from V and 2 bases from J, with 11 bases between. The CDR3 spans 15 residues. In DNA, the CDR3 is TGTGCCAGCAGCTTGGTAGGTCGGGAAAACTATGGCTACACCTTC. Its translation is CASSLVGRENYGYTF. The full variable domain, completed using reference TRBV5-4 and TRBJ1-2, is ETGVTQSPTHLIKTRGQQVTLRCSSQSGHNTVSWYQQALGQGPQFIFQYYREEENGRGNFPPRFSGLQFPNYSSELNVNALELDDSALYLCASSLVGRENYGYTFGSGTRLTVV.

The gene calls are TRBV28 and TRBJ2-7, with D uncertain. Germline CDR1 is MDHEN and CDR2 is SYDVKM. This CDR3 is 15 amino acids long. Between the trimmed V and J ends, which lost 7 bases and 3 bases, there was a span of 19 bases. DNA for the CDR3: TGTGCCAGCACCACGGGTATTTCGTCCCACTACGAGCAGTACTTC. This gives the protein CASTTGISSHYEQYF.

V gene TRBV6-1 combines with J gene TRBJ1-2, with D possibly TRBD1 on 6 matching bases. The germline gives CDR1 MNHNS, CDR2 SASEGT. V was cut by 6 bases and J by 5 bases, with 13 bases left in between. CDR3 length: 13 residues. CDR3 in DNA: TGTGCCAGCAGCCGGGGGGCCCGGTATGGCTACACCTTC. This gives the protein CASSRGARYGYTF.

This sequence joins TRBV29-1 and TRBJ2-7, with 9 bases matching TRBD2. Germline assignment: CDR1 SQVTM and CDR2 ANQGSEA. The V and J ends lost 4 bases and 0 bases, in that order; junction bases with no gene match: 1. The CDR3 totals 13 residues. The CDR3: CSVGTSDSYEQYF. The CDR3, as DNA: TGCAGCGTTGGGACTAGCGACTCCTACGAGCAGTACTTC.

The chain recombines TRBV7-3 with TRBJ2-2; D possibly corresponds to TRBD1 (5 bases). Germline V gene lookup returns CDR1 SGHTA and CDR2 FQGTGA. Trimming shortened V by 5 bases and J by 2 bases, and 9 bases separated the two germline ends. This CDR3 comprises 14 residues. CDR3 DNA sequence: TGTGCCAGCAGCCGAGGACAAAACACCGGGGAGCTGTTTTTT. This gives the protein CASSRGQNTGELFF. Combining the CDR3 with reference TRBV7-3 and TRBJ2-2 gives the whole variable domain GAGVSQTPSNKVTEKGKYVELRCDPISGHTALYWYRQSLGQGPEFLIYFQGTGAADDSGLPNDRFFAVRPEGSVSTLKIQRTERGDSAVYLCASSRGQNTGELFFGEGSRLTVL.

The chain links TRBV15 to TRBJ2-7; D unclear. The CDR3 runs to 15 residues. Trimming took off 3 bases at V and 0 bases at J, with 12 bases between the two ends. Germline V lookup: CDR1 LNHNV, CDR2 YYDKDF (reference sequence). The CDR3 region is CATSRDQVSSYEQYF. CDR3 DNA sequence: TGTGCCACCAGCAGGGATCAAGTTAGCTCCTACGAGCAGTACTTC.

CDR3 DNA sequence: TGTGCCAGCAGCTTAGTAGGGAGCCAAGAGACCCAGTACTTC. Residues: CASSLVGSQETQYF. The rearrangement uses TRBV7-2 and TRBJ2-5, with D possibly TRBD2 on 5 matching bases. The CDR3 contains 14 residues. V was trimmed by 1 base and J by 1 base, leaving 7 bases between them. CDR1 and CDR2 from the germline V gene are SGHTA and FQGNSA.

This sequence joins TRBV10-2 and TRBJ2-7; D remains unclear. The V end was cut by 8 bases, the J end by 6 bases, with 11 bases between. The CDR3 spans 11 residues. Per germline, CDR1 WSHSY and CDR2 SAAADI. CDR3 DNA: TGCGCCAGCGGCCAGAAGCTCGAGCAGTACTTC. Its protein product is CASGQKLEQYF.

This chain uses TRBV7-9 with TRBJ2-2; TRBD2 matches at 13 bases. The CDR3 length is 18 residues. CDR1 is SEHNR and CDR2 is FQNEAQ in the germline V gene (reference sequence). J lost 6 bases, V lost 1 base, and 8 bases had no gene match. The CDR3 coding sequence is TGTGCCAGCAGCTTAGTGCTCAGACTAGCGGGAGGTTCCGGGGAGCTGTTTTTT. This sequence encodes CASSLVLRLAGGSGELFF. The whole variable domain, filled in from reference TRBV7-9 and TRBJ2-2, reads DTGVSQNPRHKITKRGQNVTFRCDPISEHNRLYWYRQTLGQGPEFLTYFQNEAQLEKSRLLSDRFSAERPKGSFSTLEIQRTEQGDSAMYLCASSLVLRLAGGSGELFFGEGSRLTVL.

In this sample, this clone turned up once. This chain connects TRBV6-1 to TRBJ1-1, with D possibly matching TRBD1 (6 bases). CDR1 is MNHNS and CDR2 is SASEGT in the germline V gene. CDR3 length equals 14 residues. With 4 bases removed from V and 1 base from J, the gap between germline ends came to 10 bases. The CDR3 is CASSAQGTNTEAFF. The CDR3 DNA is TGTGCCAGCAGTGCTCAGGGGACGAACACTGAAGCTTTCTTT.

This chain links TRBV6-5 with TRBJ1-1; D perhaps matches TRBD1 (5 bases). The ends were cut back, 5 bases at V and 10 bases at J, with 17 bases in the middle. This CDR3 region has 13 residues. The germline V gene encodes CDR1 MNHEY and CDR2 SVGAGI. CDR3 loop: CASSIGPAGGAFF. CDR3 DNA: TGTGCCAGCAGTATAGGGCCGGCCGGGGGAGCTTTCTTT.

V and J are TRBV7-2 and TRBJ2-1; TRBD2 aligns across 13 bases. V trimming: 1 base; J trimming: 2 bases; junction bases outside the gene matches: 2. CDR3 length: 17 residues. Germline lookup yields CDR1 SGHTA and CDR2 FQGNSA. The DNA of the CDR3 is TGTGCCAGCAGCTTAGGGGGGACTAGCGGGACCTACAATGAGCAGTTCTTC. Residues: CASSLGGTSGTYNEQFF.

The chain recombines TRBV7-9 with TRBJ2-1, with 10 bases fitting TRBD2. With V trimmed by 5 bases and J by 3 bases, 4 bases remained unmatched. CDR3 length: 15 amino acids. Per the germline V gene, CDR1 is SEHNR and CDR2 is FQNEAQ (reference sequence). CDR3 nucleotide sequence: TGTGCCAGCAGCGAAAGCGGGAGGGTCTACAATGAGCAGTTCTTC. Its translation is CASSESGRVYNEQFF. The full variable domain, completed using reference TRBV7-9 and TRBJ2-1, is DTGVSQNPRHKITKRGQNVTFRCDPISEHNRLYWYRQTLGQGPEFLTYFQNEAQLEKSRLLSDRFSAERPKGSFSTLEIQRTEQGDSAMYLCASSESGRVYNEQFFGPGTRLTVL.

V is TRBV6-1 and J is TRBJ2-5; 11 bases fit TRBD1. V shed 1 base and J 5 bases; nucleotides not matched to a gene: 3. The germline gives CDR1 MNHNS, CDR2 SASEGT. The CDR3 sequence is 15 residues long. The DNA of the CDR3 is TGTGCCAGCAGTGAAGGGACAGGGGGCTGGGAGACCCAGTACTTC. As protein: CASSEGTGGWETQYF.

The chain carries TRBV30 and TRBJ2-7, with TRBD1 matching over 9 bases. This CDR3 region has 15 residues. Germline-derived CDR1 and CDR2 are GTSNPN and SVGIG (reference sequence). With 5 bases clipped from V and 5 bases from J, the junction kept 13 bases outside the gene matches. The CDR3 nucleotides are TGTGCCTGGGCAAACCCGGGACAGGGTAAAGACGAGCAGTACTTC. Its protein is CAWANPGQGKDEQYF. Based on the CDR3 plus reference TRBV30 and TRBJ2-7, the full variable domain is SQTIHQWPATLVQPVGSPLSLECTVEGTSNPNLYWYRQAAGRGLQLLFYSVGIGQISSEVPQNLSASRPQDRQFILSSKKLLLSDSGFYLCAWANPGQGKDEQYFGPGTRLTVT.

The genes are TRBV15 and TRBJ1-1; D not resolved. The CDR3 contains 16 residues. Germline lookup yields CDR1 LNHNV and CDR2 YYDKDF (reference sequence). The ends were cut back, 0 bases at V and 0 bases at J, with 11 bases in the middle. CDR3 loop: CATSRDMAPMNTEAFF. The CDR3 nucleotides read TGTGCCACCAGCAGAGATATGGCACCGATGAACACTGAAGCTTTCTTT.